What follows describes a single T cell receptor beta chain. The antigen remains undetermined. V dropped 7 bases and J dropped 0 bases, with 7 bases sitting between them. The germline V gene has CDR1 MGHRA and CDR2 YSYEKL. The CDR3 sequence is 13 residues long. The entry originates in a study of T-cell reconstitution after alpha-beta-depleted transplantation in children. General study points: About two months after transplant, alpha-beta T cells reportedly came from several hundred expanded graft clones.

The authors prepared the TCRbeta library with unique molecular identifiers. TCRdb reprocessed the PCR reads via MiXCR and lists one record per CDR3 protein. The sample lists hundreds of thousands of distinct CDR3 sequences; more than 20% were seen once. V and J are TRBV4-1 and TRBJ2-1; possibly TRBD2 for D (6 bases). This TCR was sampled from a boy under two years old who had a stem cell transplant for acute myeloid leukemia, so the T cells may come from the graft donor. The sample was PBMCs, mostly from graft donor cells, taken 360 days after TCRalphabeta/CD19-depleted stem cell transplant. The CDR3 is CASTGGSYNEQFF. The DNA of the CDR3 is TGCGCCAGCACCGGGGGCTCCTACAATGAGCAGTTCTTC.